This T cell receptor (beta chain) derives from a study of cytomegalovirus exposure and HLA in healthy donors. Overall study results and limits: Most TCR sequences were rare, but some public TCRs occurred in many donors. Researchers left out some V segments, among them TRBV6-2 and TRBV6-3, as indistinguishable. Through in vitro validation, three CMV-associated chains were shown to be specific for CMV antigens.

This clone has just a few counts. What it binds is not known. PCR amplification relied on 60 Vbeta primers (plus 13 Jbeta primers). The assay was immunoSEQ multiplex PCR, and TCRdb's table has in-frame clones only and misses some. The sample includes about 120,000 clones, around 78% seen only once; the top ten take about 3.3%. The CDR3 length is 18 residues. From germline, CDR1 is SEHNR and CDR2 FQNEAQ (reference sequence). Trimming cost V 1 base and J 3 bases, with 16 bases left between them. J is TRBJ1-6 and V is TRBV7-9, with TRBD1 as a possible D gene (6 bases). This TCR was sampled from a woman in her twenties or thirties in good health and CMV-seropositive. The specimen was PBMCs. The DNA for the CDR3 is TGTGCCAGCAGCTTAGTGGAAGGGGGTCTTAGCTATAATTCACCCCTCCACTTT. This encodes CASSLVEGGLSYNSPLHF.